This paragraph reports one T cell receptor (beta chain). Its antigen has not been determined. Base qualities are not recorded, but no much larger clone differs from it by a single base. TCRbeta CDR3 regions were amplified from genomic DNA using the immunoSEQ Assay, a bias-controlled multiplex PCR. As for how the authors treated the data: The number of nucleated cells in each sample was estimated by amplification of reference gene primers within the assay. Sequence reads were collapsed and filtered to measure the absolute abundance of every unique TCRbeta CDR3 rearrangement. Productive Simpson clonality was computed per sample as the square root of Simpson's diversity index over productive rearrangements. TCRdb re-hosts the immuneACCESS table, in-frame sequences only. Its copies lack some clones; in the studies checked, an unresolved V gene accounts for under half of them, and the cause for the rest is not known. That table supplies the V and J calls and clone size; D and trimming were determined from the DNA. Recorded for this sample are about 410,000 clones; 89% of them occurred a single time. Around 1.5% of the sample is taken by the ten largest.

One collaborating source in Seattle enrolled patients while the patients were actively infected and followed the patients over time throughout the course of disease. The collaborating institutions used their own protocols to collect whole blood in K2EDTA tubes. For TCRbeta analysis, collaborators shipped samples as frozen whole blood, isolated PBMCs, or DNA extracted from either of those sample types. The data originate from a study of blood T cell repertoires in COVID-19 (dated by TCRdb to between 2020 and 2021). Regarding the study in general: Collaborator samples came from the United States, Italy and Spain and covered acute and convalescent phases of COVID-19. The material from the prospective study consisted of cDNA or gDNA derived from T cells, B-cell-depleted T cells, or PBMCs. Deeply sampled blood TCRbeta repertoires from subjects exposed to, actively infected with, or recovered from COVID-19 were included in the dataset. The repertoires were released in a freely available public database meant as a resource for research on the immune response to SARS-CoV-2. Samples were obtained from the ongoing ImmuneRACE study (first 160 participants) and from 950 to 1,500 subjects provided by 6 global collaborators. A de-identified subject ID, COVID-19 status, age in years and sex were almost always included in the sample metadata. HLA class I and class II types, where available, came from metadata supplied by the sample provider rather than from assay-based typing. Results the study describes overall, beyond this receptor: Clinical and demographic metadata were provided uncurated, with the amount varying by source and participant.

The specimen sequenced was peripheral blood. The sequence derives from a woman in her forties with COVID-19, enrolled during active disease.

Here is the DNA: TGTGCCAGTAGTATAGAACTAGCGGGATTGAGTAATGAGCAGTTCTTC. Its protein reads: CASSIELAGLSNEQFF. The V and J genes are TRBV19 and TRBJ2-1, with 10 central nucleotides matching TRBD2. The junction shows trimming of 0 bases on V and 7 bases on J, and the gene matches do not reach 6 bases of it. There are 16 amino acids in the CDR3, from cysteine to phenylalanine inclusive. Only the CDR3 portion is preserved as DNA: 48 bases, with reading frame beginning at the first base. CDR1 and CDR2 are read off the germline V gene (reference sequence) as LNHDA and SQIVND.